One sample yielded the 25 T cell receptor beta chains listed below, sequenced in a study of cytomegalovirus exposure and HLA in healthy donors (dated by TCRdb to 2017 to 2019). The receptor library was made with the immunoSEQ multiplex PCR assay. A mixture of 60 forward primers for TCR Vbeta segments and 13 reverse primers for TCR Jbeta segments was used in the multiplex PCR. TCRdb retrieved this table from immuneACCESS and kept in-frame rearrangements only. Not all clones are present; in checked studies, unresolved V genes account for under half, and no reason is known for the remainder. Present in this sample are over 150,000 clones, 78% of which were seen just once. The ten top clones hold 2.5% to 4% of the sample. The sample comprised PBMCs. These receptors originate from a woman aged 50 to 65 in good health and CMV-seropositive.

The chain couples TRBV11-3 to TRBJ2-7; no reliable D call. Germline V lookup: CDR1 SGHNT, CDR2 YENEEA. Deletions cut 0 bases from V and 4 bases from J, with 4 bases between. The CDR3 spans 12 residues. The CDR3 reads CASSLDQYEQYF. For the CDR3, the DNA is TGTGCCAGCAGCTTAGATCAGTACGAGCAGTACTTC. The full variable domain, completed using reference TRBV11-3 and TRBJ2-7, is EAGVVQSPRYKIIEKKQPVAFWCNPISGHNTLYWYLQNLGQGPELLIRYENEEAVDDSQLPKDRFSAERLKGVDSTLKIQPAELGDSAVYLCASSLDQYEQYFGPGTRLTVT.

The rearrangement uses TRBV29-1 and TRBJ1-2; 9 positions match TRBD1. The CDR3 is made up of 13 amino acids. Germline V CDR1 and CDR2: SQVTM, ANQGSEA. The trim removed 7 bases at V and 4 bases at J, leaving 7 bases unmatched. CDR3 in DNA: TGCAGCGCTAGGACAGGGGCTTCCTATGGCTACACCTTC. Protein sequence: CSARTGASYGYTF.

This chain uses TRBV18 with TRBJ1-1; D might be TRBD1 (5 bases). Germline CDR1 reads KGHSH; CDR2 reads LQKENI. This CDR3 is 13 amino acids long. V lost 3 bases and J lost 1, with 6 bases in between. This CDR3 reads CASSPDKNTEAFF. The CDR3 DNA sequence: TGTGCCAGCTCACCGGACAAGAACACTGAAGCTTTCTTT.

The gene calls are TRBV7-2 and TRBJ1-1, with D perhaps matching TRBD1 (6 bases). Trimming took off 5 bases at V and 4 bases at J, with 17 bases between the two ends. Germline V CDR1 and CDR2: SGHTA, FQGNSA. This CDR3 region has 15 residues. The CDR3 here is CASSPHGGQTTEAFF. DNA for the CDR3: TGTGCCAGCAGCCCCCACGGGGGGCAGACCACTGAAGCTTTCTTT.

Details on this clone: This same CDR3 is encoded by further DNA sequences in the sample. The chain has TRBV9 and TRBJ1-2, with TRBD1 identical over 9 bases. Germline V CDR1 and CDR2: SGDLS, YYNGEE. V shed 4 bases, J shed 4 bases, and the junction held 8 bases outside the gene matches. This CDR3 has 15 residues. The CDR3 reads CASSPRTGVVYGYTF. CDR3 in DNA: TGTGCCAGCAGCCCCAGGACAGGGGTTGTCTATGGCTACACCTTC.

This chain connects TRBV7-2 to TRBJ1-2, with TRBD1 matching 8 bases. With V trimmed by 1 base and J by 4 bases, 2 bases remained unmatched. Germline lookup yields CDR1 SGHTA and CDR2 FQGNSA. The CDR3 length is 14 residues. CDR3 sequence: CASSLGQGIYGYTF. CDR3 coding DNA: TGTGCCAGCAGCTTAGGACAGGGGATCTATGGCTACACCTTC.

This chain links TRBV9 with TRBJ1-1, with D unclear. Trimming stripped 3 bases from V and 4 bases from J, with 22 bases between. The CDR3 has 17 amino acids. The germline V gene encodes CDR1 SGDLS and CDR2 YYNGEE. The CDR3 is CASSASEAVLRGTEAFF. In DNA, the CDR3 is TGTGCCAGCAGCGCTTCAGAGGCAGTCCTACGGGGCACTGAAGCTTTCTTT.

The J gene is TRBJ1-2, the V gene TRBV30; D is unresolved. Germline V gene sequence: CDR1 GTSNPN, CDR2 SVGIG (reference sequence). Trimming removed 4 bases from V and 5 bases from J, with 14 bases in between. The CDR3 extends over 13 amino acids. In nucleotides, the CDR3 is TGTGCCTGGAATCCGTCGAGTGATTATGGCTACACCTTC. Amino acid sequence: CAWNPSSDYGYTF.

The gene calls are TRBV11-2 and TRBJ2-7; a possible D gene is TRBD1 (6 bases). Germline-derived CDR1 and CDR2 are SGHAT and FQNNGV. This CDR3 contains 14 residues. Trimming removed 5 bases from V and 4 bases from J, with 15 bases in between. The CDR3 sequence is CASSLDAGTYEQYF. The CDR3 nucleotides are TGTGCCAGCAGCCTCGATGCCGGGACATACGAGCAGTACTTC.

The chain links TRBV29-1 to TRBJ2-7; no clear D. CDR3 length equals 13 residues. V was shortened by 4 bases and J by 3 bases, with 13 bases between the two germline ends. The V gene's germline CDR1 is SQVTM and CDR2 ANQGSEA. CDR3 coding DNA: TGCAGCGTTGGAAGCAACCCGGGCTACGAGCAGTACTTC. Amino acid sequence: CSVGSNPGYEQYF.

The CDR3 sequence: CASTGGGTLSSYEQYF. The CDR3 region has the DNA TGTGCCAGCACCGGGGGGGGAACCCTGAGCTCCTACGAGCAGTACTTC. The chain links TRBV11-3 to TRBJ2-7; 8 bases are a match to TRBD2. Germline CDR1 SGHNT, CDR2 YENEEA. The CDR3 contains 16 residues. V trimming: 7 bases; J trimming: 0 bases; junction bases outside the gene matches: 11.

The chain uses TRBV28 and TRBJ2-1, with 8 bases fitting TRBD2. Germline V lookup: CDR1 MDHEN, CDR2 SYDVKM. The CDR3 loop spans 14 amino acids. J was trimmed by 9 bases and V by 8 bases; bases with no gene match: 12. The CDR3 coding sequence is TGTGCCAGCTTTACCAGCGGGAGCATAAGTGAGCAGTTCTTC. Protein sequence: CASFTSGSISEQFF.

There are a few counts of this clone. The V and J genes are TRBV27 and TRBJ2-2; 11 nucleotides align to TRBD2. This CDR3 is built from 17 residues. The germline V gene has CDR1 MNHEY and CDR2 SMNVEV (reference sequence). The junction had 12 bases not matched to a gene; V was cut back by 8 bases and J by 4 bases. The CDR3 is CASRGGTGTSGTGELFF. The CDR3 bases are TGTGCCAGCCGGGGTGGAACCGGGACTAGCGGCACCGGGGAGCTGTTTTTT.

The chain couples TRBV19 to TRBJ1-4, with TRBD1 matching 9 bases. The V and J ends lost 7 bases and 7 bases, in that order; junction bases with no gene match: 10. Germline V gives CDR1 LNHDA, CDR2 SQIVND (reference sequence). The CDR3 has 15 residues. CDR3 DNA: TGTGCCAGTACCCTCCTCGGGACAGGGAGTGAAAAACTGTTTTTT. Translating it yields CASTLLGTGSEKLFF.

In DNA form, the CDR3 reads TGCGCCAGCAGCCGAGCGGGACAGGGGTACAATGAGCAGTTCTTC. It specifies CASSRAGQGYNEQFF. The V call is TRBV4-3, the J call TRBJ2-1; TRBD1 matches at 10 bases. Per the germline V gene, CDR1 is LGHNA and CDR2 is YSLEER. CDR3 length: 15 residues. Trimming removed 4 bases from V and 4 bases from J; junction bases left unmatched: 4.

This chain uses TRBV6-6 with TRBJ1-1; 9 bases map to TRBD1. The CDR3 has 14 amino acids. Germline assignment: CDR1 MNHNY and CDR2 SVGAGI (reference sequence). V gave up 8 bases and J gave up 1 base; unmatched junction bases: 5. This chain's CDR3 is CASVLTGGNTEAFF. The CDR3 DNA reads TGTGCCAGCGTCCTGACAGGGGGGAACACTGAAGCTTTCTTT.

The CDR3 sequence is CASSAQGQGIHEAFF. The CDR3 DNA reads TGTGCCAGCAGCGCCCAAGGACAGGGTATCCATGAAGCTTTCTTT. The rearrangement joins TRBV11-3 to TRBJ1-1; 8 nucleotides agree with TRBD1. This CDR3 has 15 residues. Germline V gives CDR1 SGHNT, CDR2 YENEEA. V shed 5 bases, J shed 7 bases, and the junction held 12 bases outside the gene matches. The full variable domain, completed using reference TRBV11-3 and TRBJ1-1, is EAGVVQSPRYKIIEKKQPVAFWCNPISGHNTLYWYLQNLGQGPELLIRYENEEAVDDSQLPKDRFSAERLKGVDSTLKIQPAELGDSAVYLCASSAQGQGIHEAFFGQGTRLTVV.

The J gene is TRBJ2-1, the V gene TRBV7-2; 8 nucleotides line up with TRBD2. Germline values: CDR1 SGHTA, CDR2 FQGNSA. This CDR3 contains 15 residues. J was trimmed by 0 bases and V by 4 bases; bases with no gene match: 2. CDR3 DNA: TGTGCCAGCAGCTCGGGGGGGAGCTCCTACAATGAGCAGTTCTTC. This codes for CASSSGGSSYNEQFF.

The chain joins TRBV5-5 to TRBJ1-5; tentative D call: TRBD1 (5 bases). Germline V gene lookup returns CDR1 SGHKS and CDR2 YYEKEE (reference sequence). The CDR3 contains 13 residues. Trimming removed 4 bases at V and 7 bases at J, with 12 bases between. CDR3 region: CASSGQGVQPQHF. The CDR3 DNA is TGTGCCAGCAGCGGCCAGGGTGTCCAGCCCCAGCATTTT.

The chain uses TRBV7-4 and TRBJ2-7; no firm D call. Germline CDR1 reads SGHVT; CDR2 reads SQSDAQ. The germline V and J ends were trimmed by 5 bases and 5 bases, with 13 bases remaining between them. CDR3 size: 13 residues. CDR3 region: CASSPKWAHEQYF. The CDR3 coding sequence is TGTGCCAGCAGCCCCAAGTGGGCCCACGAGCAGTACTTC.

The rearrangement links TRBV27 to TRBJ2-7; a weak D match, TRBD2 (5 bases). The CDR3 contains 14 residues. V was pared by 2 bases and J by 0 bases, with 8 bases between. Germline values: CDR1 MNHEY, CDR2 SMNVEV (reference sequence). CDR3 amino acids: CASSLTGSSYEQYF. The CDR3 DNA sequence: TGTGCCAGCAGTTTAACGGGGAGCTCCTACGAGCAGTACTTC.

This clone came up once. This sequence joins TRBV9 and TRBJ2-1, with TRBD1 as a possible D gene (5 bases). V was clipped by 0 bases and J by 7 bases, with 17 bases between them. Germline V CDR1 and CDR2: SGDLS, YYNGEE. The CDR3 runs 16 residues. The CDR3 spells CASSVDGSPRANEQFF. The DNA for the CDR3 is TGTGCCAGCAGCGTAGATGGAAGTCCCAGGGCGAATGAGCAGTTCTTC. Combining the CDR3 with reference TRBV9 and TRBJ2-1 gives the whole variable domain DSGVTQTPKHLITATGQRVTLRCSPRSGDLSVYWYQQSLDQGLQFLIQYYNGEERAKGNILERFSAQQFPDLHSELNLSSLELGDSALYFCASSVDGSPRANEQFFGPGTRLTVL.

This chain connects TRBV30 to TRBJ2-1, with 7 bases lining up with TRBD1. The CDR3 covers 14 residues. Germline loops: CDR1 GTSNPN, CDR2 SVGIG (reference sequence). J was trimmed by 0 bases and V by 3 bases; bases with no gene match: 2. CDR3 loop: CAWRRGPSYNEQFF. DNA of the CDR3: TGTGCCTGGAGAAGGGGGCCCTCCTACAATGAGCAGTTCTTC.

The rearrangement uses TRBV4-3 and TRBJ1-2, with D possibly matching TRBD1 (5 bases). The CDR3 extends over 16 amino acids. Looked up from germline, CDR1 is LGHNA and CDR2 is YSLEER. V lost 0 bases to trimming and J lost 3 bases, with 14 bases between them. CDR3 protein: CASSQDWGLLDYGYTF. CDR3 coding DNA: TGCGCCAGCAGCCAAGATTGGGGACTGTTGGACTATGGCTACACCTTC.

V is TRBV5-1 and J is TRBJ1-2; 7 nucleotides agree with TRBD1. The CDR3 is 15 residues long. Germline lookup yields CDR1 SGHRS and CDR2 YFSETQ. The J segment lost 4 bases and the V segment lost 3 bases, leaving 9 bases of the junction unmatched. CDR3 in amino acids: CASSWDRDSGYGYTF. CDR3 DNA sequence: TGCGCCAGCAGCTGGGACCGGGACAGTGGCTATGGCTACACCTTC. Using reference TRBV5-1 and TRBJ1-2 for the parts outside the CDR3, the full variable domain is KAGVTQTPRYLIKTRGQQVTLSCSPISGHRSVSWYQQTPGQGLQFLFEYFSETQRNKGNFPGRFSGRQFSNSRSEMNVSTLELGDSALYLCASSWDRDSGYGYTFGSGTRLTVV.